The next 9 T cell receptor beta chains were all read from a single sample in a study of T-cell memory formation after mild COVID-19. Each CDR3 protein gets one entry after TCRdb re-called the 5' RACE reads with MiXCR. This sample has 220,000 or so distinct CDR3 sequences, with around 8.8% found just once. Sequenced input: PBMCs or a T cell subset sorted from them (not recorded which). The receptors originated from a man younger than 30 who had mild COVID-19 (a few samples of this study predate the infection). Cell type and time point are not known.

This clonotype was counted only a few times. The chain couples TRBV7-2 to TRBJ1-5; D remains unclear. The germline V and J ends were trimmed by 1 base and 4 bases, with 5 bases remaining between them. CDR1 is SGHTA, CDR2 FQGNSA, per germline. CDR3 size: 13 residues. CDR3 DNA sequence: TGTGCCAGCAGCTTAGTCCGAAATCAGCCCCAGCATTTT. Amino acid sequence: CASSLVRNQPQHF. The whole variable domain, remainder taken from reference TRBV7-2 and TRBJ1-5, is GAGVSQSPSNKVTEKGKDVELRCDPISGHTALYWYRQSLGQGLEFLIYFQGNSAPDKSGLPSDRFSAERTGGSVSTLTIQRTQQEDSAVYLCASSLVRNQPQHFGDGTRLSIL.

This clonotype was recorded many times. The rearrangement uses TRBV4-2 and TRBJ2-2; 15 bases agree with TRBD2. CDR3 length equals 20 residues. Unmatched junction bases numbered 12, after V lost 4 bases and J lost 3 bases. Germline CDR1 LGHNA, CDR2 YNFKEQ. CDR3 residues: CASSPQGSGLAGGHTGELFF. The CDR3 bases are TGTGCCAGCAGCCCCCAAGGGTCTGGACTAGCGGGGGGGCACACCGGGGAGCTGTTTTTT.

This clonotype was seen ten or more times. V and J are TRBV5-1 and TRBJ2-3, with TRBD1 identical over 11 bases. The CDR3 runs 16 residues. Germline-derived CDR1 and CDR2 are SGHRS and YFSETQ. J lost 5 bases, V lost 4 bases, and 9 bases had no gene match. CDR3 sequence reads: CASSMQPGTGGDTQYF. CDR3 DNA: TGCGCCAGCAGCATGCAACCCGGGACAGGGGGAGATACGCAGTATTTT.

The chain couples TRBV7-7 to TRBJ2-5; 15 nucleotides line up with TRBD2. CDR3 length: 16 amino acids. J lost 5 bases, V lost 3 bases, and 4 bases had no gene match. Germline CDR1 is SSHAT and CDR2 is FNYEAQ (reference sequence). In DNA form, the CDR3 reads TGTGCCAGCAGCTTCGGACTAGCGGGGGGGCCGGAGACCCAGTACTTC. Protein: CASSFGLAGGPETQYF.

This clonotype was observed a few times. This chain links TRBV10-3 with TRBJ1-3, with D unclear. Germline loops: CDR1 ENHRY, CDR2 SYGVKD. This CDR3 has 13 residues. The V end lost 10 bases, the J end lost 0 bases, and 10 bases lay between the germline ends. CDR3 protein: CATQDHSGNTIYF. The CDR3 DNA reads TGTGCCACCCAGGATCACTCTGGAAACACCATATATTTT.

The rearrangement uses TRBV6-4 and TRBJ2-7; D is perhaps TRBD2 (6 bases). Trimming took 6 bases from V and 3 from J, leaving 24 bases between them. The V gene's germline CDR1 is MRHNA and CDR2 SNTAGT. The CDR3 has 17 amino acids. CDR3 bases: TGTGCCAGCAGCCCGACGTTTGACCTGGAGGGATGCTACGAGCAGTACTTC. It codes for CASSPTFDLEGCYEQYF.

This clonotype was counted only a few times. J is TRBJ2-7 and V is TRBV5-1; 8 positions agree with TRBD2. The V gene's germline CDR1 is SGHRS and CDR2 YFSETQ. The CDR3 extends over 13 amino acids. V was pared by 7 bases and J by 3 bases, with 6 bases of the junction left unmatched. CDR3 in amino acids: CASSRGGFYEQYV. In DNA form, the CDR3 reads TGCGCCAGCTCCCGGGGGGGGTTCTACGAGCAGTACGTC.

This clonotype occurred many times. The gene calls are TRBV25-1 and TRBJ2-5; D might be TRBD1 or TRBD2, each matching 6 bases. This CDR3 region has 16 residues. Germline CDR1 is MGHDK and CDR2 is SYGVNS. Between the trimmed V and J ends, which lost 4 bases and 5 bases, there was a span of 20 bases. CDR3 in DNA: TGTGCCAGCAGTGGGAGATCCCGGGGGCTAGGGGAGACCCAGTACTTC. Translating it yields CASSGRSRGLGETQYF.

The rearrangement uses TRBV5-1 and TRBJ2-6; the D is unclear. V lost 1 base, J lost 0 bases, and 5 bases lay in between. The length of the CDR3 is 15 residues. The germline CDR1 and CDR2 sequences are SGHRS and YFSETQ. The CDR3 sequence is CASSLQRSGANVLTF. CDR3 in DNA: TGCGCCAGCAGCTTGCAGCGCTCTGGGGCCAACGTCCTGACTTTC.